What follows is one T cell receptor (beta chain) and its context. Its antigen remains unidentified. This sample was included in a study of T cell clonotyping in hematopoietic cell transplantation. Study-wide findings and caveats: After transplant, recipient diversity fell while pathologically expanded clonotypes grew through day 180.

The V end was cut by 5 bases, the J end by 7 bases, with 21 bases between. CDR3 size: 15 residues. Germline CDR1 is SGHDN and CDR2 is FVKESK. Clones were read by immunoSEQ multiplex PCR, and TCRdb kept only the in-frame ones, dropping some. The sample holds 60,000 to 75,000 clones, about 94% seen once. The rearrangement joins TRBV14 to TRBJ2-7; tentative D call: TRBD1 (6 bases). Sequencing was carried out using peripheral blood mononuclear cells. The receptor comes from a man between 45 and 60 years old in good health. Some clones in this sample may be carry-over from other donors' samples. The CDR3 sequence is CASSSQGRRLREQYF. CDR3 DNA: TGTGCCAGCAGCTCACAGGGAAGGCGTTTGCGTGAGCAGTACTTC. The full variable domain, in which reference TRBV14 and TRBJ2-7 provide the parts outside the CDR3, is EAGVTQFPSHSVIEKGQTVTLRCDPISGHDNLYWYRRVMGKEIKFLLHFVKESKQDESGMPNNRFLAERTGGTYSTLKVQPAELEDSGVYFCASSSQGRRLREQYFGPGTRLTVT.